The 23 T cell receptor beta chains given below trace back to one sample, sequenced in a study of breast tumors, draining lymph nodes, adjacent tissues. Axillary draining lymph nodes of breast cancer patients supplied the node samples. Via MiXCR, TCRdb re-called the multiplex PCR reads, giving one row per CDR3 protein. The profile shows about 180,000 distinct CDR3 sequences, 33% of them singletons. Material for sequencing was axillary lymph node tissue. These receptors were taken from a female donor with breast cancer. Some clones in this sample may be carry-over from other donors' samples.

This clonotype showed up many times. The chain has TRBV7-3 and TRBJ2-1, with 7 positions matching TRBD1. After removal of 5 bases from V and 0 bases from J, the junction contained 7 bases not matched to a gene. Germline V lookup: CDR1 SGHTA, CDR2 FQGTGA. There are 16 residues in the CDR3. The CDR3 DNA sequence: TGTGCCAGCAGCCCCCGACAGGGTCCCTCCTACAATGAGCAGTTCTTC. Protein: CASSPRQGPSYNEQFF. The complete variable domain, with remaining parts taken from reference TRBV7-3 and TRBJ2-1, reads GAGVSQTPSNKVTEKGKYVELRCDPISGHTALYWYRQSLGQGPEFLIYFQGTGAADDSGLPNDRFFAVRPEGSVSTLKIQRTERGDSAVYLCASSPRQGPSYNEQFFGPGTRLTVL.

This clonotype was picked up many times. V gene TRBV3-1 combines with J gene TRBJ1-6, with 8 bases aligning to TRBD1. V shed 4 bases and J 5 bases; nucleotides not matched to a gene: 4. Germline loops: CDR1 LGHDT, CDR2 YNNKEL (reference sequence). The CDR3 is 15 amino acids. The CDR3 DNA is TGTGCCAGCAGCCCTGGGACAGGAAATAATTCACCCCTCCACTTT. Its protein product is CASSPGTGNNSPLHF.

In its sample, this clonotype was seen many times. This chain connects TRBV15 to TRBJ2-1, with D unclear. The CDR3 contains 14 residues. Trimming stripped 0 bases from V and 7 bases from J, with 10 bases between. Germline V gene data show CDR1 as LNHNV and CDR2 as YYDKDF (reference sequence). CDR3 residues: CATSRDFGGNEQFF. CDR3 DNA sequence: TGTGCCACCAGCAGAGACTTCGGTGGGAATGAGCAGTTCTTC. Looking up the rest from reference TRBV15 and TRBJ2-1 gives the full variable domain: DAMVIQNPRYQVTQFGKPVTLSCSQTLNHNVMYWYQQKSSQAPKLLFHYYDKDFNNEADTPDNFQSRRPNTSFCFLDIRSPGLGDTAMYLCATSRDFGGNEQFFGPGTRLTVL.

The V gene is TRBV15, the J gene TRBJ1-6; D not certain. V dropped 0 bases and J dropped 6 bases, with 0 bases sitting between them. The germline CDR1 and CDR2 sequences are LNHNV and YYDKDF (reference sequence). The CDR3 length is 12 residues. This chain's CDR3 is CATSRDNSPLHF. CDR3 in DNA: TGTGCCACCAGCAGAGATAATTCACCCCTCCACTTT.

This clonotype has a count of ten or more. V gene TRBV19 combines with J gene TRBJ2-1, with a tentative D call TRBD2 (6 bases). This CDR3 is 14 amino acids long. With 5 bases removed from V and 8 bases from J, the gap between germline ends came to 16 bases. CDR1 and CDR2 from the germline V gene are LNHDA and SQIVND (reference sequence). CDR3 amino acids: CASSAQGGRDEQFF. The DNA of the CDR3 is TGTGCCAGTAGTGCTCAGGGAGGAAGGGATGAGCAGTTCTTC. The whole variable domain, filled in from reference TRBV19 and TRBJ2-1, reads DGGITQSPKYLFRKEGQNVTLSCEQNLNHDAMYWYRQDPGQGLRLIYYSQIVNDFQKGDIAEGYSVSREKKESFPLTVTSAQKNPTAFYLCASSAQGGRDEQFFGPGTRLTVL.

The V call is TRBV5-1, the J call TRBJ1-1; TRBD1 matches at 7 bases. With V trimmed by 4 bases and J by 0 bases, 6 bases remained unmatched. This CDR3 spans 15 amino acids. Germline values: CDR1 SGHRS, CDR2 YFSETQ. The CDR3 DNA reads TGCGCCAGCAGCCTAAACAGGGGACTGAACACTGAAGCTTTCTTT. It is translated as CASSLNRGLNTEAFF.

This clonotype was detected many times. A clone one base away is much larger, so this may be a read error. V and J are TRBV12-3 or TRBV12-4 and TRBJ1-6; D ambiguous. The CDR3 sequence is 14 residues long. V was cut by 4 bases and J by 6 bases, with 10 bases left in between. CDR3: CASSCTRRNSPLHF. CDR3 bases: TGTGCCAGCAGTTGCACAAGACGTAATTCACCCCTCCACTTT.

This clonotype showed up many times. This chain joins TRBV20-1 and TRBJ2-7; 8 bases are shared with TRBD2. Trimming removed 1 base from V and 3 bases from J; junction bases left unmatched: 17. The CDR3 has 18 residues. Germline values: CDR1 DFQATT, CDR2 SNEGSKA (reference sequence). The CDR3 coding sequence is TGCAGTGCTAGAGGTGGGTCCGGGAGGGCCAAGTATAGCTACGAGCAGTACTTC. Protein: CSARGGSGRAKYSYEQYF.

The chain has TRBV10-3 and TRBJ1-1; D remains unclear. V was cut by 2 bases and J by 6 bases, with 13 bases left in between. From germline, CDR1 is ENHRY and CDR2 SYGVKD. This CDR3 has 14 residues. CDR3 loop: CAISEGRMNPEAFF. The DNA of the CDR3 is TGTGCCATCAGTGAGGGCAGGATGAATCCTGAAGCTTTCTTT.

By share of the sample, this clonotype is medium-sized. This chain joins TRBV29-1 and TRBJ1-4, with unresolved D. The V end was cut by 4 bases, the J end by 7 bases, with 13 bases between. CDR1 is SQVTM and CDR2 is ANQGSEA in the germline V gene. CDR3 length: 13 residues. In nucleotides, the CDR3 is TGCAGCGTTGCGGGTGGGGTGGGTGAAAAACTGTTTTTT. Encoded protein: CSVAGGVGEKLFF.

In regard to this clonotype: This sequence may be a read error, since a much larger clone differs from it by one base. The chain couples TRBV7-2 to TRBJ2-6; TRBD2 is a possible D gene (6 bases). The CDR3 runs 15 residues. Germline CDR1 reads SGHTA; CDR2 reads FQGNSA. This CDR3 is CASSYGGERANVLPF. The DNA for the CDR3 is TGTGCCAGCAGCTACGGGGGTGAAAGGGCCAACGTCCTGCCTTTC.

Points on this clonotype: This may be a read error, as it is one base from a much larger clone. The CDR3 does not end in the conserved phenylalanine or tryptophan, so this is likely a read error. The rearrangement links TRBV25-1 to TRBJ2-5; 8 positions match TRBD1. Germline CDR1 reads MGHDK; CDR2 reads SYGVNS. V shed 5 bases and J 5 bases; nucleotides not matched to a gene: 10. The CDR3 extends over 15 amino acids. Here the CDR3 reads CASSPTRGRGETQYL. As DNA, the CDR3 is TGTGCCAGCAGTCCCACCAGGGGGCGCGGGGAGACCCAGTACCTC.

At least ten counts were recorded for this clonotype. The rearrangement joins TRBV20-1 to TRBJ2-1, with 7 bases matching TRBD2. The germline gives CDR1 DFQATT, CDR2 SNEGSKA (reference sequence). The CDR3 length is 15 residues. V trimming: 0 bases; J trimming: 8 bases; junction bases outside the gene matches: 10. The CDR3 sequence is CSARDRGGRRHEQFF. CDR3 bases: TGCAGTGCTAGAGATCGGGGCGGGAGAAGGCATGAGCAGTTCTTC.

As to this clonotype: This may stem from a read error, because a much larger clone lies one nucleotide away. J is TRBJ2-2 and V is TRBV6-5, with D hard to call. The germline V gene has CDR1 MNHEY and CDR2 SVGAGI. V dropped 7 bases and J dropped 3 bases, with 3 bases sitting between them. This CDR3 is built from 11 residues. In nucleotides, the CDR3 is TGTGCCAGCAACCACACCGGGGAGCTGTTTTTT. Translated, it gives CASNHTGELFF.

Notes on this clonotype: A read error may account for a junction end that differs from germline. The chain combines TRBV9 with TRBJ2-3, with 8 bases lining up with TRBD2. This CDR3 is built from 17 residues. Per the germline V gene, CDR1 is SGDLS and CDR2 is YYNGEE. CDR3 in DNA: TGTGCCAGCAGCGTAGAGGTTAGCGGGGCAGGCACAGCTACGCAGTATTTT. Residues: CASSVEVSGAGTATQYF.

The chain employs TRBV29-1 and TRBJ1-6; D not certain. CDR3 length equals 22 residues. CDR1 is SQVTM and CDR2 is ANQGSEA in the germline V gene. V was shortened by 1 base and J by 6 bases, with 34 bases between the two germline ends. The CDR3 bases are TGCAGCGTTGAAGGTCCCAATCCCAGTAGTATAGGTTCCGGGAAACCTAATTCACCCCTCCACTTT. Translated: CSVEGPNPSSIGSGKPNSPLHF.

This clonotype was seen ten or more times. The chain has TRBV11-1 and TRBJ1-2; a weak D match, TRBD1 (6 bases). This CDR3 region has 14 residues. Germline V gene sequence: CDR1 SGHAT, CDR2 FQDESV (reference sequence). V lost 5 bases and J lost 6, with 16 bases in between. For the CDR3, the DNA is TGTGCCAGCAGCCGCGAGCGGACAGAGGATGGCTACACCTTC. Its translation: CASSRERTEDGYTF.

Concerning this clonotype itself: A read error may explain this, as a much larger clone is one base away. The chain combines TRBV9 with TRBJ2-7; TRBD2 matches 8 bases. The germline V gene encodes CDR1 SGDLS and CDR2 YYNGEE. V shed 4 bases and J 4 bases; nucleotides not matched to a gene: 10. This CDR3 contains 15 residues. The CDR3, as DNA: TGTGCCAGCAGCCCGGGGGGGGACCCCGGTTACGAGCAGTACTTC. This translates into CASSPGGDPGYEQYF. The entire variable domain, with the rest obtained from reference TRBV9 and TRBJ2-7, is as follows: DSGVTQTPKHLITATGQRVTLRCSPRSGDLSVYWYQQSLDQGLQFLIQYYNGEERAKGNILERFSAQQFPDLHSELNLSSLELGDSALYFCASSPGGDPGYEQYFGPGTRLTVT.

This clonotype was picked up a small number of times. V gene TRBV30 combines with J gene TRBJ2-3, with 8 bases identical to TRBD2. Germline V gives CDR1 GTSNPN, CDR2 SVGIG (reference sequence). The CDR3 sequence is 24 residues long. V gave up 4 bases and J gave up 1 base; unmatched junction bases: 34. CDR3 amino acids: CAWISSPRGGVSRPVDEGTDTQYF. In DNA, the CDR3 is TGTGCCTGGATTTCTTCACCCCGGGGGGGGGTTAGTCGACCCGTTGACGAGGGCACAGATACGCAGTATTTT.

This clonotype showed up many times. The rearrangement uses TRBV6-1 and TRBJ2-4; no firm D call. Trimming left V 7 bases short and J 5 bases short, with 6 bases between. CDR1 MNHNS and CDR2 SASEGT come from the germline V gene. The CDR3 contains 11 residues. The CDR3 loop is CASTQENIQYF. CDR3 coding DNA: TGTGCCAGCACCCAGGAAAACATTCAGTACTTC.

This clonotype was observed a few times. The gene calls are TRBV6-2 or TRBV6-3 and TRBJ2-7; TRBD1 matches at 9 bases. V was clipped by 6 bases and J by 3 bases; unmatched bases: 9. Looked up from germline, CDR1 is MNHEY and CDR2 is SVGEGT. The CDR3 runs to 15 residues. The CDR3 DNA is TGTGCCAGCAGCCACTTCGACAGGGGGGTCTACGAGCAGTACTTC. It yields the protein CASSHFDRGVYEQYF.

For this clonotype: An end of the junction does not agree with germline; a read error may underlie this. The chain is built from TRBV11-3 and TRBJ1-1; D may be TRBD1 (5 bases). The CDR3 has 14 residues. Germline V gene data show CDR1 as SGHNT and CDR2 as YENEEA. The CDR3 loop is CAGSSGRRNTEAFF. The CDR3 coding sequence is TGTGCCGGCAGCTCGGGACGCCGGAACACTGAAGCTTTCTTT. Complete variable domain (other parts from reference TRBV11-3 and TRBJ1-1): EAGVVQSPRYKIIEKKQPVAFWCNPISGHNTLYWYLQNLGQGPELLIRYENEEAVDDSQLPKDRFSAERLKGVDSTLKIQPAELGDSAVYLCAGSSGRRNTEAFFGQGTRLTVV.

This clonotype was seen many times. The chain joins TRBV14 to TRBJ2-5; maybe TRBD1 (7 bases). Trimming took 5 bases from V and 8 from J, leaving 15 bases between them. The CDR3 is 13 amino acids. Germline CDR1 reads SGHDN; CDR2 reads FVKESK. The DNA for the CDR3 is TGTGCCAGCAGCTGGCGACAGGGAGGTACCCAGTACTTC. It encodes CASSWRQGGTQYF. Full variable domain (missing parts from reference TRBV14 and TRBJ2-5): EAGVTQFPSHSVIEKGQTVTLRCDPISGHDNLYWYRRVMGKEIKFLLHFVKESKQDESGMPNNRFLAERTGGTYSTLKVQPAELEDSGVYFCASSWRQGGTQYFGPGTRLLVL.